One and the same sample provided the 15 T cell receptor beta chains below, sequenced in a study of shared clonotypes between healthy human individuals (dated by TCRdb to 2018 to 2020). The method behind the library was the immunoSEQ multiplex PCR assay. TCRdb provides this immuneACCESS table in a form limited to in-frame rearrangements. Some clones are lacking; in checked studies, under half of them reflect an unresolved V gene, and why the rest are absent is not known. The sample has fewer than 1.4 million clones on record, around 82% of them singletons. 0.5% to 0.65% of the sample belongs to the ten largest clones. Sequencing was carried out using memory CD4+ T cells from PBMCs. The cell subset or site label, read with the paper, signifies: CD45RA-negative fraction. The receptor set was obtained from a man younger than 35 in good health. Some clones in this sample may be carry-over from other donors' samples.

The V and J genes are TRBV5-1 and TRBJ2-7; D might be TRBD2 (6 bases). The CDR3 is 16 amino acids. The V gene's germline CDR1 is SGHRS and CDR2 YFSETQ. The V end was cut by 0 bases, the J end by 3 bases, with 16 bases between. CDR3 DNA: TGCGCCAGCAGCTTGGCAGGCAACGGGGGTTACTACGAGCAGTACTTC. Translation: CASSLAGNGGYYEQYF.

The chain links TRBV29-1 to TRBJ2-4; D not resolved. From germline, CDR1 is SQVTM and CDR2 ANQGSEA. V gave up 2 bases and J gave up 1 base, with 6 bases separating them. This CDR3 region has 13 residues. DNA for the CDR3: TGCAGCGTTGAAATTGGGGCCAAAAACATTCAGTACTTC. It yields the protein CSVEIGAKNIQYF.

This clone has a handful of counts. The V call is TRBV7-9, the J call TRBJ1-5, with D uncertain. CDR1 SEHNR and CDR2 FQNEAQ come from the germline V gene (reference sequence). Trimming removed 5 bases at V and 5 bases at J, with 10 bases between. The CDR3 runs to 13 residues. The CDR3 region has the DNA TGTGCCAGCAGCCACGGCCAGGATCAGCCCCAGCATTTT. Its protein is CASSHGQDQPQHF.

V gene TRBV28 combines with J gene TRBJ2-1; 13 positions agree with TRBD2. From germline, CDR1 is MDHEN and CDR2 SYDVKM. CDR3 size: 18 residues. J lost 9 bases, V lost 7 bases, and 18 bases had no gene match. CDR3: CASKSRVGRTSGRSEQFF. In DNA, the CDR3 is TGTGCCAGCAAGAGTCGGGTGGGACGGACTAGCGGGAGAAGTGAGCAGTTCTTC.

As to this clone: This sample also contains other DNA sequences that code for the same CDR3. This sequence joins TRBV2 and TRBJ2-1; a weak D match, TRBD1 (6 bases). Germline CDR1 SNHLY, CDR2 FYNNEI. V lost 8 bases and J 5 bases, leaving 7 bases between the germline ends. The CDR3 is 11 amino acids. In DNA form, the CDR3 reads TGTGCCAGCCGGGACAACAATGAGCAGTTCTTC. Its protein product is CASRDNNEQFF. Based on the CDR3 plus reference TRBV2 and TRBJ2-1, the full variable domain is EPEVTQTPSHQVTQMGQEVILRCVPISNHLYFYWYRQILGQKVEFLVSFYNNEISEKSEIFDDQFSVERPDGSNFTLKIRSTKLEDSAMYFCASRDNNEQFFGPGTRLTVL.

The chain carries TRBV13 and TRBJ2-1; D possibly corresponds to TRBD1 (6 bases). The CDR3 consists of 17 residues. V was clipped by 2 bases and J by 6 bases, with 20 bases between them. Germline V lookup: CDR1 PRHDT, CDR2 FYEKMQ (reference sequence). CDR3 DNA sequence: TGTGCCAGCAGCTTAATGGGGGCGCAGGAATCGATCAATGAGCAGTTCTTC. Encoded protein: CASSLMGAQESINEQFF.

The rearrangement uses TRBV7-3 and TRBJ2-2, with 8 bases identical to TRBD1. V gave up 4 bases and J gave up 6 bases; unmatched junction bases: 10. CDR3 length equals 16 residues. Germline V lookup: CDR1 SGHTA, CDR2 FQGTGA. Here the CDR3 reads CASSSQGQGVSGELFF. CDR3 DNA sequence: TGTGCCAGCAGCTCACAAGGACAGGGAGTATCCGGGGAGCTGTTTTTT.

A single count supports this clone. The chain carries TRBV5-8 and TRBJ1-4; the D gene is possibly TRBD1 (5 bases). V lost 2 bases, J lost 5 bases, and 13 bases lay in between. From germline, CDR1 is SGHTS and CDR2 YDEGEE. The CDR3 length is 15 residues. The chain's CDR3 is CASSLVSYRNEKLFF. In DNA form, the CDR3 reads TGTGCCAGCAGCTTAGTCTCGTACAGGAATGAAAAACTGTTTTTT.

The chain recombines TRBV19 with TRBJ2-3, with D tentatively TRBD1 (6 bases). The CDR3 extends over 17 amino acids. Looked up from germline, CDR1 is LNHDA and CDR2 is SQIVND (reference sequence). Deletions cut 4 bases from V and 5 bases from J, with 22 bases between. The CDR3 sequence: CASSTQGLGRGIDTQYF. DNA for the CDR3: TGTGCCAGTAGTACCCAGGGATTAGGTAGGGGGATAGATACGCAGTATTTT. Full variable domain (remainder filled in from reference TRBV19 and TRBJ2-3): DGGITQSPKYLFRKEGQNVTLSCEQNLNHDAMYWYRQDPGQGLRLIYYSQIVNDFQKGDIAEGYSVSREKKESFPLTVTSAQKNPTAFYLCASSTQGLGRGIDTQYFGPGTRLTVL.

V and J are TRBV4-2 and TRBJ2-2; D is undetermined. V lost 5 bases and J lost 4, with 5 bases in between. CDR1 is LGHNA, CDR2 YNFKEQ, per germline. CDR3 length: 12 residues. The CDR3 DNA sequence: TGTGCCAGCAGCTCTTCCACCGGGGAGCTGTTTTTT. It yields the protein CASSSSTGELFF.

The V call is TRBV5-4, the J call TRBJ1-2; 9 nucleotides line up with TRBD1. This CDR3 comprises 16 residues. CDR1 and CDR2 (germline): SGHNT, YYREEE (reference sequence). With V trimmed by 4 bases and J by 4 bases, 11 bases remained unmatched. This CDR3 is CASSSRTGVWVYGYTF. The CDR3 nucleotides are TGTGCCAGCAGCAGTCGGACAGGGGTCTGGGTCTATGGCTACACCTTC.

V is TRBV7-3 and J is TRBJ2-7; the D gene is possibly TRBD2 (7 bases). Between the trimmed V and J ends, which lost 2 bases and 2 bases, there was a span of 13 bases. Germline values: CDR1 SGHTA, CDR2 FQGTGA. The CDR3 length is 15 residues. The CDR3 protein is CASSLGGDTPYEQYF. The CDR3 nucleotides read TGTGCCAGCAGCTTAGGGGGGGACACCCCCTACGAGCAGTACTTC. Drawing the rest from reference TRBV7-3 and TRBJ2-7, the complete variable domain is GAGVSQTPSNKVTEKGKYVELRCDPISGHTALYWYRQSLGQGPEFLIYFQGTGAADDSGLPNDRFFAVRPEGSVSTLKIQRTERGDSAVYLCASSLGGDTPYEQYFGPGTRLTVT.

This clone was seen a few times. Other DNA sequences in this sample translate to the same CDR3. The chain recombines TRBV18 with TRBJ1-5; the D gene is possibly TRBD1 (6 bases). V was cut by 1 base and J by 1 base, with 8 bases left in between. The germline V gene has CDR1 KGHSH and CDR2 LQKENI. There are 15 residues in the CDR3. The CDR3 loop is CASSPLQGSNQPQHF. CDR3 sequence (DNA): TGTGCCAGCTCACCACTCCAGGGGAGCAATCAGCCCCAGCATTTT.

The chain uses TRBV5-1 and TRBJ2-4; D remains ambiguous. Germline V gene lookup returns CDR1 SGHRS and CDR2 YFSETQ. Trimming took off 0 bases at V and 2 bases at J, with 6 bases between the two ends. There are 14 residues in the CDR3. CDR3 amino acids: CASSLAAPKNIQYF. DNA for the CDR3: TGCGCCAGCAGCTTGGCTGCGCCCAAAAACATTCAGTACTTC. Based on the CDR3 plus reference TRBV5-1 and TRBJ2-4, the full variable domain is KAGVTQTPRYLIKTRGQQVTLSCSPISGHRSVSWYQQTPGQGLQFLFEYFSETQRNKGNFPGRFSGRQFSNSRSEMNVSTLELGDSALYLCASSLAAPKNIQYFGAGTRLSVL.

This clone was seen a handful of times. This sample includes further DNA sequences coding for the same CDR3. This chain uses TRBV6-1 with TRBJ2-1, with D unclear. From germline, CDR1 is MNHNS and CDR2 SASEGT. V lost 4 bases and J lost 7, with 5 bases in between. The CDR3 sequence is 11 residues long. The chain's CDR3 is CASSASNEQFF. CDR3 nucleotide sequence: TGTGCCAGCAGTGCATCTAATGAGCAGTTCTTC.